Sequencing of this T cell receptor beta chain was carried out in a study of cytomegalovirus exposure and HLA in healthy donors. Study-wide context: A prior study identified approximately 120 million unique TCR beta sequences from about 200 million T cells.

This clone has only one observation. The antigen is not known. The PCR used 60 Vbeta and 13 Jbeta primers. Data came from immunoSEQ multiplex PCR; TCRdb stores just in-frame clones and leaves some out. The repertoire holds roughly 200,000 clones, around 80% seen once, with roughly 0.58% in the top ten. Study outcomes and limitations: In a later analysis, DRB1 alleles had the most associated TCRs; HLA-C alleles the fewest.

The CDR3 is 15 residues long. The trim removed 4 bases at V and 0 bases at J, leaving 2 bases unmatched. Germline V gene sequence: CDR1 LNHDA, CDR2 SQIVND (reference sequence). Healthy bone marrow donors made up the cohort. The chain recombines TRBV19 with TRBJ1-1, with 10 bases aligning to TRBD1. The receptor was isolated from a woman aged 35 to 49 in good health and CMV-seronegative. Input material: PBMCs. The CDR3 nucleotides read TGTGCCAGTAGTAGGGACAGGGGCTTGAACACTGAAGCTTTCTTT. Translating gives CASSRDRGLNTEAFF.